The source of this TCR beta chain is a study of vaccination and CD4 T cells after COVID-19. In the study overall: At a median approximately 71 days (range 14 to 241) after dose two, post-vaccine samples were obtained. Overall study findings and caveats: Researchers report that a median about 89% of reactive clones in convalescent patients surfaced only post-vaccination.

This clonotype is medium-sized within its sample. Antigen: not known. Indicated treatment: roughly 10-day PBMC culture with coronavirus spike peptide pools or control peptides (ViraFEST assay). The collection of CD4+ T cells from the unexposed donor took place before the COVID-19 pandemic (2011-2018). First, ViraFEST expanded antigen-specific T cells with peptide pools, and next it sequenced the TCRs. The Oncomine TCR Beta short-read assay generated sequence data from the DNA of cultured CD4+ T cells. Genomic DNA from cultured CD4+ T cells was extracted. MiXCR, run by TCRdb on the PCR reads, gives a single entry per CDR3 protein. This table holds about 7,800 distinct CDR3 sequences, 41% found once. Germline V gives CDR1 SGHTA, CDR2 FQGNSA. This CDR3 region has 14 residues. Trimming left V 2 bases short and J 6 bases short, with 10 bases between.

Sequences were obtained from CD4+ T cells from blood, cultured in vitro. This TCR was recovered from a human donor in good health. This chain links TRBV7-2 with TRBJ2-2; maybe TRBD1 (5 bases). The CDR3 spells CASSLMSGPGELFF. DNA for the CDR3: TGTGCCAGCAGCTTAATGTCAGGGCCCGGGGAGCTGTTTTTT.